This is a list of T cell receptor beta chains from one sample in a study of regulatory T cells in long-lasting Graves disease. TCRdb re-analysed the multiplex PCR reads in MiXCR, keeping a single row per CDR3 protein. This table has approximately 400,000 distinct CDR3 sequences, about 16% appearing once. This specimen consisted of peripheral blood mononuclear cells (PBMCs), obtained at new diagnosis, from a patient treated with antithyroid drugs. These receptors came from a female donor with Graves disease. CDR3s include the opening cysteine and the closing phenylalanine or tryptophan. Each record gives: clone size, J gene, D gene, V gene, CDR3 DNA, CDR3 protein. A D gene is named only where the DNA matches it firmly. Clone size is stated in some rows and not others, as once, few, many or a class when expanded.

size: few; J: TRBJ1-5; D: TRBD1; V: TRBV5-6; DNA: TGTGCCAGCAGCTCGATCCGGGACAGGAATCAGCCCCAGCATTTT; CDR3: CASSSIRDRNQPQHF
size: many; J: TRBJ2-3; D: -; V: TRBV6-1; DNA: TGTGCCAGCAGTCTTACTTCGAGCACAGATACGCAGTATTTT; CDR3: CASSLTSSTDTQYF
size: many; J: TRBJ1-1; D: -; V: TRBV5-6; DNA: TGTGCCAGCAGCTCGATCCGGGACAACAGATTTGGTTTCTTT; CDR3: CASSSIRDNRFGFF
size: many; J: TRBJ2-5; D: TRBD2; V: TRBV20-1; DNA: TGCAGTGCTAGAGATCCGACTAGCGGGAGTAAAGAGACCCAGTACTTC; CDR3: CSARDPTSGSKETQYF
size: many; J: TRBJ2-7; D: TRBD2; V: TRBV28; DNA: TGTGCCAGCAGTTTTCGGATGGGAGGGTCCTACGAGCAGTACTTC; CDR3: CASSFRMGGSYEQYF
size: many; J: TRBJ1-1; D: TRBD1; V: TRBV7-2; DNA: TGTGCCAGCAGCCAGGACAGGCGGAACACTGAAGCTTTCTTT; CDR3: CASSQDRRNTEAFF
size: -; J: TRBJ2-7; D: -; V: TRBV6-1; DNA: TGTGCCAGCAAAAGACAGGAGACCTACGAGCAGTACTTC; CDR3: CASKRQETYEQYF
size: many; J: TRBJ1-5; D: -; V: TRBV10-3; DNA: TGTGCCATCAGTGAGTCTTGGCAGGGGAGGCGGCCCCAGCATTTT; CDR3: CAISESWQGRRPQHF
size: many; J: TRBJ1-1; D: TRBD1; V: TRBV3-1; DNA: TGTGCCAGCAGCCATTCCGGGACAGGGTCCTTGGGAGCTTTCTTT; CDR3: CASSHSGTGSLGAFF
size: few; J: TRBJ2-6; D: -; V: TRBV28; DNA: TGTGCCAGCAGTTTACCTCGCTCTGGGGCCAACGTCCTGACTTTC; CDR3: CASSLPRSGANVLTF
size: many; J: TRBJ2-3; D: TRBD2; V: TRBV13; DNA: TGTGCCAGCAGCTTAGCTGGGACTAGCGGGGGCCGCACAGATACGCAGTATTTT; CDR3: CASSLAGTSGGRTDTQYF
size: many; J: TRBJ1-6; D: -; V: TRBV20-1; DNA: TGCAGTGCTAGGGACCCCATGGACGGAAATTCACCCCTCCACTTT; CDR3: CSARDPMDGNSPLHF
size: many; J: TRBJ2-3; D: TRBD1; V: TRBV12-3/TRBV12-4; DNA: TGTGCCAGCAGACGCGGACAGGGGAAATTAGAATCTTGGGATACGCAGTATTTT; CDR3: CASRRGQGKLESWDTQYF
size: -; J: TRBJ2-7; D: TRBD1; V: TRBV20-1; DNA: TGCAGTGCTGTTACAGGGGGCTACGAGCAGTACTTC; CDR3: CSAVTGGYEQYF
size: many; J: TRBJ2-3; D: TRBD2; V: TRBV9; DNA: TGTGCCAGCAGCGTAGACGGGGGGATCACAGATACGCAGTATTTT; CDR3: CASSVDGGITDTQYF
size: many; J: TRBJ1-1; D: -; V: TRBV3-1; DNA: TGTGCCAGCAGCCAAGGCGGAGGATATATGAACACTGAAGCTTTCTTT; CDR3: CASSQGGGYMNTEAFF
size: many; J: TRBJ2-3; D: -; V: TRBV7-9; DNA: TGTGCCAGCATCCCCAGTGGACGGGAGAGCACAGATACGCAGTATTTT; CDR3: CASIPSGRESTDTQYF
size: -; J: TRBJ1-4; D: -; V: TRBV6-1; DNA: TGTGCCAGCATACAGGGCCCAACTAATGAAAAACTGTTTTTT; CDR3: CASIQGPTNEKLFF
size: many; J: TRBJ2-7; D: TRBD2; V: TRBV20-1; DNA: TGCAGTGCTCGGGAGGGACTAGCGGGCTACGAGCAGTACTTC; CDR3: CSAREGLAGYEQYF
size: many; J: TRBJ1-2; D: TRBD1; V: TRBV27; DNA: TGTGCCAGCAAACCGCGAGGTGCGCGGGAATACAGGGGTTATGGCTACACCTTC; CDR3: CASKPRGAREYRGYGYTF
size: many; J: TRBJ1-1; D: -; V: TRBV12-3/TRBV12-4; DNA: TGTGCCAGCAGTTTTTTTGGCCCGCACACTGAAGCTTTCTTT; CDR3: CASSFFGPHTEAFF
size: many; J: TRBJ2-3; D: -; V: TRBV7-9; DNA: TGTGCCAGCAGCCTCCAGACAGATACGCAGTATTTT; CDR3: CASSLQTDTQYF
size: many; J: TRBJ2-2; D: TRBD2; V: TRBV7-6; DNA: TGTGCCAGCAGCTTAGATGTACTAGCGGGTCTTAACACCGGGGAGCTGTTTTTT; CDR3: CASSLDVLAGLNTGELFF
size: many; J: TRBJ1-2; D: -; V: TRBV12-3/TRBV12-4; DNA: TGTGCCAGCACCCTAGGGGGTAGCGCCAACTATGGCTACACCTTC; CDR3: CASTLGGSANYGYTF
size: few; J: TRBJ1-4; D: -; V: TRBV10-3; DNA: TGTGCCATACGGAACCGAGAAAGAGAAAAACTGTTTTTT; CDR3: CAIRNREREKLFF
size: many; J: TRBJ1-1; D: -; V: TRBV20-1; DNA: TGCAGTGCTGTCGAGGGTTTTAACACTGAAGCTTTCTTT; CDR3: CSAVEGFNTEAFF
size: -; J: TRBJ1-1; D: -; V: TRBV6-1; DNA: TGTGCCAGCAGCGAAGGCCTTCGGGAAGCTTTCTTT; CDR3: CASSEGLREAFF
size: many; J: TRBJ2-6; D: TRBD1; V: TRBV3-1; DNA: TGTGCCAGCAGCCTCCGTCCCGGGACAGGACCTGGGGCCAACGTCCTGACTTTC; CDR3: CASSLRPGTGPGANVLTF
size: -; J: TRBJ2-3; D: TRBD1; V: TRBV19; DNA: TGTGCCAGTAGTATGCGGGGACAGGGGATCATAGATACGCAGTATTTT; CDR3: CASSMRGQGIIDTQYF
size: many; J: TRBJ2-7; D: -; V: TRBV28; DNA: TGTGCCAGCAGCCCCCCGGGACGCCGCTTCTACGAGCAGTACTTC; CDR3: CASSPPGRRFYEQYF
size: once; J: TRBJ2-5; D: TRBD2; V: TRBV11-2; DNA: TGTGCCAGCAGCATGCCCGGGACTAGTAGGGAGACCCAGTACTTC; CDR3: CASSMPGTSRETQYF
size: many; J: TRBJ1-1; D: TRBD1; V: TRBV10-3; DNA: TGTGCCATCGAAGGGACAGGGACTGAAGCTTTCTTT; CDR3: CAIEGTGTEAFF
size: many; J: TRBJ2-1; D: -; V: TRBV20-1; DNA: TGCAGTGCCGGAGAGCGCGGAAGTGGGAGATCCTACAATGAGCAGTTCTTC; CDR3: CSAGERGSGRSYNEQFF
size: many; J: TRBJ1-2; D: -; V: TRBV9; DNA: TGTGCCAGCAGCCCAGAGGGAAGGGGAACTAACTATGGCTACACCTTC; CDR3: CASSPEGRGTNYGYTF
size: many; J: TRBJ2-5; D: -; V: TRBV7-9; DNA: TGTGCCAGCAGCCCCCCTGCGGAGGAAGAGACCCAGTACTTC; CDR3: CASSPPAEEETQYF
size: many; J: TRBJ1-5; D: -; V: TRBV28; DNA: TGTGCCAGCAGTCGTCGATTTCGTAGCAATCAGCCCCAGCATTTT; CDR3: CASSRRFRSNQPQHF
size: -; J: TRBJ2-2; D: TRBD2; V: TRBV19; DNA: TGTGCCAGTAGTGCGGGACTAGCCAACACCGGGGAGCTGTTTTTT; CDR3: CASSAGLANTGELFF
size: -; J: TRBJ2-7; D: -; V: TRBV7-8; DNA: TGTGCCAGCAGCTTAGGTTGGACAGCCTACGAGCAGTACTTC; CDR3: CASSLGWTAYEQYF
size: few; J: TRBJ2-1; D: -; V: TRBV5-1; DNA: TGCGCCAGCAGCGATACAGGAGAGGTCTACAATGAGCAGTTCTTC; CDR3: CASSDTGEVYNEQFF
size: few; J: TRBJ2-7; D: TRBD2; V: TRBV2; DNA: TGTGCCAGCGCAAGCGGGAGTCTTCTCGAGCAGTACTTC; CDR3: CASASGSLLEQYF
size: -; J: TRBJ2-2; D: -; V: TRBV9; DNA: TGTGCCAGCAGCGTCCGCGGTGACGGGGAGCTGTTTTTT; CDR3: CASSVRGDGELFF
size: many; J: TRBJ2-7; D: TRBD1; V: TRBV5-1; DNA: TGCGCCAGCAGCTTGGATGGGACAGTCTCCGAGCAGTACTTC; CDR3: CASSLDGTVSEQYF
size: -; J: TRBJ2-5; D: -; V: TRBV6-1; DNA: TGTGCCAGCAGGTCCGCAAGAATTCAAGAGACCCAGTACTTC; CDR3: CASRSARIQETQYF
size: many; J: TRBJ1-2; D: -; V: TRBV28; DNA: TGTGCCAGCAGTTTTCCTCCGCCTAACTATGGCTACACCTTC; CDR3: CASSFPPPNYGYTF
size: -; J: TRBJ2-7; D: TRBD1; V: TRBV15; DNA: TGTGCCACCAGCAGAGATCGGGGACAGGAGTCCTACGAGCAGTACTTC; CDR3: CATSRDRGQESYEQYF
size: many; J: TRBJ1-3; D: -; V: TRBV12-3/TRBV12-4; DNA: TGTGCCAGCAGTTCAAGTGAAGGAAACACCATATATTTT; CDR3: CASSSSEGNTIYF
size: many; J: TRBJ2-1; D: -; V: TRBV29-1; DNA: TGCAGCGTTGAAGGTTTTGAAGGGAGCGGAGGGCGGGGTGAGCAGTTCTTC; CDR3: CSVEGFEGSGGRGEQFF
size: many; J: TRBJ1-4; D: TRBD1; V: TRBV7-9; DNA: TGTGCCAGCAGTCCCCCCCCGGGACAGGGCGAAAAACTGTTTTTT; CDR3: CASSPPPGQGEKLFF
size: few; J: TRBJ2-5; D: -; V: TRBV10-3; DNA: TGTGCCATCAGTGGGGACCCACGGACCCAGTACTTC; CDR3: CAISGDPRTQYF